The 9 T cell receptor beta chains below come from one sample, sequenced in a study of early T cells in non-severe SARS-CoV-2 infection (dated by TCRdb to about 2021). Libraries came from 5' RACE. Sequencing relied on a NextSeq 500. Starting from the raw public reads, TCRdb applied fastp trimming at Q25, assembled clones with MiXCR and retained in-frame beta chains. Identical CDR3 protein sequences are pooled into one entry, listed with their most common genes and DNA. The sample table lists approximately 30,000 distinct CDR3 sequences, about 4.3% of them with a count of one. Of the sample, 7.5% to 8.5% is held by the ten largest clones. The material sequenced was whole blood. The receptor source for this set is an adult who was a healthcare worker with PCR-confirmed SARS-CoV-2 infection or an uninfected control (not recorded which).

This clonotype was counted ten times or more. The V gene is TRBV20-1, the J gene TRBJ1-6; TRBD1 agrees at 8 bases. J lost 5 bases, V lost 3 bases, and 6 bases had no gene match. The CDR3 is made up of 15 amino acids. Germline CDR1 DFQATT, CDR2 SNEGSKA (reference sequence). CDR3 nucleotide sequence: TGCAGTGCTAGGCCCACAGGGGGGGATAATTCACCCCTCCACTTT. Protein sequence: CSARPTGGDNSPLHF.

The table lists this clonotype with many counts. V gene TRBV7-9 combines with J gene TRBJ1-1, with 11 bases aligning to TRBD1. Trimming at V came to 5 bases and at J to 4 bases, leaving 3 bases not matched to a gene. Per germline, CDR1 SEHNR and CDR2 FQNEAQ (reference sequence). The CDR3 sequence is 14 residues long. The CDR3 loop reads CASSRTGGSTEAFF. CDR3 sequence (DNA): TGTGCCAGCAGCCGGACAGGGGGCAGCACTGAAGCTTTCTTT.

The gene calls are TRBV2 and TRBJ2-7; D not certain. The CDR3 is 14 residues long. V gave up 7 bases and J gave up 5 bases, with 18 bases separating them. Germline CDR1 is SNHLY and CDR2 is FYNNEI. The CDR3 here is CASTPAPRSDEQYF. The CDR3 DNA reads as TGTGCCAGCACTCCGGCCCCTAGGTCTGACGAGCAGTACTTC.

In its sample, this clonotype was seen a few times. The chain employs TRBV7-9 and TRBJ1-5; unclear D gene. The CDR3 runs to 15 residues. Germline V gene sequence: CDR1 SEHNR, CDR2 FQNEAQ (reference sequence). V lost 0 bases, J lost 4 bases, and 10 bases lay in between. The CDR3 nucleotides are TGTGCCAGCAGCTTAGCGCAAGGGTTTAATCAGCCCCAGCATTTT. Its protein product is CASSLAQGFNQPQHF.

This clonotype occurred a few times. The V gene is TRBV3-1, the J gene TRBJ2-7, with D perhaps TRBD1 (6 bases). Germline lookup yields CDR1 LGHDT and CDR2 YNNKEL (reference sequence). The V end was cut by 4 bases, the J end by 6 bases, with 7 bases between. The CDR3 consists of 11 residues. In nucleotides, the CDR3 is TGTGCCAGCAGCCTCAGGGGCGAGCAGTACTTC. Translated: CASSLRGEQYF.

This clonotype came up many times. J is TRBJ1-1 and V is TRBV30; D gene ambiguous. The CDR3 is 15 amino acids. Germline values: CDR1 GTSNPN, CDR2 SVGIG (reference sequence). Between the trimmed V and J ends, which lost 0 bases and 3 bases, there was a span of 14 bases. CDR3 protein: CAWSVRAPQDTEAFF. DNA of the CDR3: TGTGCCTGGAGTGTAAGGGCTCCCCAGGACACTGAAGCTTTCTTT.

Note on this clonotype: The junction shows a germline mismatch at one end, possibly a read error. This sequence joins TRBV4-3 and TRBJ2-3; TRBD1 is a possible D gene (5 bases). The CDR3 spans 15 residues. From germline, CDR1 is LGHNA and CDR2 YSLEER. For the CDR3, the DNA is TGCCCCAGCAGCCCGGAGAAGGGGAGCACAGATACGCAGTATTTT. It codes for CPSSPEKGSTDTQYF.

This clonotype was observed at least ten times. CDR3 sequence reads: CSARAGQGGSPLHF. Written as DNA, the CDR3 is TGCAGTGCTAGAGCAGGACAGGGTGGTTCACCCCTCCACTTT. The gene calls are TRBV20-1 and TRBJ1-6, with 8 positions matching TRBD1. This CDR3 comprises 14 residues. V lost 1 base and J lost 9; bases outside the gene matches: 5. Germline assignment: CDR1 DFQATT and CDR2 SNEGSKA (reference sequence).

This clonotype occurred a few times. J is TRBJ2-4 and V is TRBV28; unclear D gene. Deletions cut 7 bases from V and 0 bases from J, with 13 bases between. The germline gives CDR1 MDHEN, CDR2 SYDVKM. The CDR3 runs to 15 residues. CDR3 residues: CASTSWALAKNIQYF. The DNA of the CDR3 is TGTGCCAGCACTTCATGGGCTCTAGCCAAAAACATTCAGTACTTC.